Listed here are 25 T cell receptor beta chains from one sample, sequenced in a study of blood T cell repertoires in COVID-19 (dated by TCRdb to about 2020). Receptors were amplified or captured by the immunoSEQ multiplex PCR assay. Entries here come from immuneACCESS through TCRdb and include only in-frame sequences with V and J called. Some clones fail to appear in such tables; in the studies checked, an unresolved V gene covers under half of the shortfall, and the cause of the remainder is unknown. The sample profile shows some 90,000 clones; around nine tenths of them were found once. Of the sample, approximately 4.1% is held by the ten largest clones. The sequenced sample consisted of peripheral blood. The receptors here all came from a woman aged 50 to 60 in a cohort sampled during active COVID-19.

The rearrangement joins TRBV5-4 to TRBJ2-7; D gene ambiguous. The germline V gene has CDR1 SGHNT and CDR2 YYREEE (reference sequence). The CDR3 consists of 13 residues. The ends were cut back, 0 bases at V and 4 bases at J, with 8 bases in the middle. CDR3 coding DNA: TGTGCCAGCAGCTTGGGTGGCCGATACGAGCAGTACTTC. Its translation is CASSLGGRYEQYF.

This chain links TRBV19 with TRBJ1-2; D is ambiguous. The germline gives CDR1 LNHDA, CDR2 SQIVND (reference sequence). V was trimmed by 8 bases and J by 3 bases, leaving 10 bases between them. This CDR3 spans 12 amino acids. CDR3 sequence (DNA): TGTGCCAGTGAGGGTCTGGACTATGGCTACACCTTC. Residues: CASEGLDYGYTF.

The chain has TRBV10-2 and TRBJ2-5; 11 nucleotides align to TRBD1. The J segment lost 2 bases and the V segment lost 8 bases, leaving 4 bases of the junction unmatched. There are 14 residues in the CDR3. The germline gives CDR1 WSHSY, CDR2 SAAADI. The CDR3 spells CASGGQGAQETQYF. The CDR3 nucleotides read TGCGCCAGCGGAGGACAGGGGGCTCAAGAGACCCAGTACTTC.

This clone has only one observation. The V and J genes are TRBV28 and TRBJ1-1; TRBD1 matches at 8 bases. The CDR3 is made up of 15 amino acids. With V trimmed by 1 base and J by 5 bases, 6 bases remained unmatched. Germline V gene lookup returns CDR1 MDHEN and CDR2 SYDVKM. As DNA, the CDR3 is TGTGCCAGCAGTTTATTTTCAGGGGGCAGGACTGAAGCTTTCTTT. Translated, it gives CASSLFSGGRTEAFF.

In DNA form, the CDR3 reads TGTGCCACCAGCAGAGACGTTGGAGGAGAGACCCAGTACTTC. Translating it yields CATSRDVGGETQYF. J is TRBJ2-5 and V is TRBV15; perhaps TRBD2 as D (5 bases). The CDR3 consists of 14 residues. Looked up from germline, CDR1 is LNHNV and CDR2 is YYDKDF (reference sequence). V shed 0 bases and J shed 4 bases, with 9 bases lying between them.

CDR3 protein: CASWGFSAGEGSYEQYF. CDR3 coding DNA: TGTGCCAGCTGGGGGTTCTCGGCAGGGGAGGGGTCGTACGAGCAGTACTTC. The chain is built from TRBV5-8 and TRBJ2-7, with TRBD2 as a possible D gene (7 bases). CDR1 and CDR2 (germline): SGHTS, YDEGEE. V dropped 7 bases and J dropped 4 bases, with 27 bases sitting between them. There are 17 residues in the CDR3.

This sequence joins TRBV10-3 and TRBJ1-2; 9 bases are a match to TRBD1. This CDR3 contains 16 residues. V lost 6 bases to trimming and J lost 0 bases; unmatched junction nucleotides: 8. The germline V gene has CDR1 ENHRY and CDR2 SYGVKD. CDR3 DNA: TGTGCCATCAGCCCGGACAGGGGATATACTAACTATGGCTACACCTTC. This gives the protein CAISPDRGYTNYGYTF.

The chain carries TRBV25-1 and TRBJ2-5, with TRBD1 matching over 7 bases. The CDR3 runs to 14 residues. CDR1 is MGHDK, CDR2 SYGVNS, per germline. With V trimmed by 4 bases and J by 2 bases, 4 bases remained unmatched. The chain's CDR3 is CASSVGTAQETQYF. CDR3 sequence (DNA): TGTGCCAGCAGTGTCGGGACAGCTCAAGAGACCCAGTACTTC.

The J gene is TRBJ2-1, the V gene TRBV24-1, with 7 bases lining up with TRBD1. V lost 7 bases to trimming and J lost 5 bases; unmatched junction nucleotides: 7. CDR1 is KGHDR, CDR2 SFDVKD, per germline. The CDR3 consists of 14 residues. The chain's CDR3 is CATRATGKHNEQFF. In DNA form, the CDR3 reads TGTGCCACCAGAGCGACAGGGAAGCACAATGAGCAGTTCTTC.

The V gene is TRBV10-1, the J gene TRBJ1-6; D gene ambiguous. CDR1 and CDR2 from the germline V gene are WNHNN and SYGVQD (reference sequence). The CDR3 has 14 residues. Trimming removed 3 bases at V and 10 bases at J, with 13 bases between. CDR3 residues: CASSDGVLGSPLHF. CDR3 nucleotide sequence: TGCGCCAGCAGTGATGGGGTACTAGGATCACCCCTCCACTTT.

The chain recombines TRBV7-9 with TRBJ2-1; tentatively, D is TRBD1 (5 bases). Germline V gives CDR1 SEHNR, CDR2 FQNEAQ (reference sequence). The length of the CDR3 is 18 residues. With 9 bases removed from V and 3 bases from J, the gap between germline ends came to 27 bases. The CDR3 nucleotides read TGTGCCAGTCTCTCCCGGGTCTCGAACACAGGTCACTACAATGAGCAGTTCTTC. Translated, it gives CASLSRVSNTGHYNEQFF.

The chain recombines TRBV5-1 with TRBJ2-7; tentative D call: TRBD2 (6 bases). Germline assignment: CDR1 SGHRS and CDR2 YFSETQ. CDR3 length: 14 amino acids. V lost 5 bases to trimming and J lost 4 bases, with 16 bases between them. The CDR3, as DNA: TGCGCCAGCAGTCGGGACGGCGGGATGTACGAGCAGTACTTC. Translating gives CASSRDGGMYEQYF.

This clone was seen a few times. This chain's CDR3 is CASSRDTSYGYTF. The CDR3 bases are TGTGCCAGCAGTAGGGACACCAGCTATGGCTACACCTTC. The V call is TRBV2, the J call TRBJ1-2; D perhaps matches TRBD1 (6 bases). CDR3 length: 13 amino acids. The germline V gene has CDR1 SNHLY and CDR2 FYNNEI. V was shortened by 5 bases and J by 4 bases, with 11 bases between the two germline ends.

The chain recombines TRBV30 with TRBJ1-1, with D maybe TRBD1 (6 bases). The length of the CDR3 is 12 residues. CDR1 GTSNPN and CDR2 SVGIG come from the germline V gene (reference sequence). V lost 2 bases and J 4 bases, leaving 8 bases between the germline ends. In DNA form, the CDR3 reads TGTGCCTGGAGTACAGGGTTCACTGAAGCTTTCTTT. Translation: CAWSTGFTEAFF.

The rearrangement links TRBV3-1 (or the pseudogene TRBV3-2) to TRBJ1-1; 8 bases align to TRBD1. Germline assignment: CDR1 LGHDT and CDR2 YNNKEL (reference sequence). This CDR3 comprises 16 residues. Trimming cost V 4 bases and J 3 bases; bases outside gene matches: 10. CDR3 sequence: CASSPDRGYSYTEAFF. The CDR3 DNA is TGTGCCAGCAGCCCAGACAGGGGATATTCGTACACTGAAGCTTTCTTT.

The gene calls are TRBV12-3 or TRBV12-4 and TRBJ1-2, with D unresolved. This CDR3 comprises 13 residues. Trimming stripped 1 base from V and 6 bases from J, with 9 bases between. DNA for the CDR3: TGTGCCAGCAGTTTAGTTCGCGGGAATGGCTACACCTTC. Its protein is CASSLVRGNGYTF.

This clone occurred once. This sequence joins TRBV7-3 and TRBJ2-2, with TRBD1 matching over 7 bases. V lost 5 bases to trimming and J lost 2 bases; unmatched junction nucleotides: 5. This CDR3 comprises 15 residues. Germline V gives CDR1 SGHTA, CDR2 FQGTGA. CDR3 region: CASSAGTANTGELFF. DNA of the CDR3: TGTGCCAGCAGCGCAGGGACAGCCAACACCGGGGAGCTGTTTTTT.

A word on this clone: Its ends do not fully match the called genes, so a read error is possible. This chain links TRBV7-9 with TRBJ1-1; 9 bases are a match to TRBD1. Germline CDR1 and CDR2: SEHNR and FQNEAQ (reference sequence). The CDR3 spans 16 residues. For the CDR3, the DNA is TGTGCCAGCAGTTTAGGACAGGGGTTGTTGGGCACTGAAGCTTTCTTT. This codes for CASSLGQGLLGTEAFF. Full variable domain (missing parts from reference TRBV7-9 and TRBJ1-1): DTGVSQNPRHKITKRGQNVTFRCDPISEHNRLYWYRQTLGQGPEFLTYFQNEAQLEKSRLLSDRFSAERPKGSFSTLEIQRTEQGDSAMYLCASSLGQGLLGTEAFFGQGTRLTVV.

Of note for this clone: At the DNA level, this CDR3 is encoded by other sequences in the same sample as well. The chain uses TRBV27 and TRBJ2-5; possibly TRBD2 for D (6 bases). The CDR3 sequence is 15 residues long. In germline, CDR1 is MNHEY, CDR2 SMNVEV (reference sequence). Trimming took off 3 bases at V and 2 bases at J, with 13 bases between the two ends. The CDR3 loop is CASSFGGTLQETQYF. For the CDR3, the DNA is TGTGCCAGCAGTTTTGGAGGGACCCTTCAAGAGACCCAGTACTTC.

The J gene is TRBJ2-4, the V gene TRBV6-6, with 8 bases identical to TRBD2. V trimming: 4 bases; J trimming: 7 bases; junction bases outside the gene matches: 3. The CDR3 length is 13 residues. Germline V gives CDR1 MNHNY, CDR2 SVGAGI (reference sequence). The CDR3 nucleotides read TGTGCCAGCAGTTCGGGGGGGCGGAACATTCAGTACTTC. Translated: CASSSGGRNIQYF.

This chain links TRBV9 with TRBJ1-2, with D possibly matching TRBD1 (6 bases). This CDR3 has 15 residues. V dropped 4 bases and J dropped 3 bases, with 16 bases sitting between them. CDR1 and CDR2 from the germline V gene are SGDLS and YYNGEE. As DNA, the CDR3 is TGTGCCAGCAGCCCGGGGGGGACACCCTACTATGGCTACACCTTC. Its translation: CASSPGGTPYYGYTF.

J is TRBJ2-7 and V is TRBV6-6; TRBD1 might be the D (5 bases). The CDR3 is made up of 13 amino acids. The germline CDR1 and CDR2 sequences are MNHNY and SVGAGI (reference sequence). Trimming removed 4 bases from V and 3 bases from J, with 10 bases in between. The CDR3 nucleotides read TGTGCCAGCAGTTTGACAGTAGACTACGAGCAGTACTTC. This translates into CASSLTVDYEQYF.

The chain employs TRBV28 and TRBJ2-2; D unresolved. This CDR3 has 15 residues. The germline V and J ends were trimmed by 3 bases and 6 bases, with 14 bases remaining between them. Germline V gene data show CDR1 as MDHEN and CDR2 as SYDVKM. The CDR3 region has the DNA TGTGCCAGCAGTTTTGTGGGCCTCTTGTCCGGGGAGCTGTTTTTT. Translating it yields CASSFVGLLSGELFF.

The chain employs TRBV7-8 and TRBJ1-1; a possible D gene is TRBD1 (5 bases). The CDR3 extends over 12 amino acids. V was shortened by 5 bases and J by 7 bases, with 11 bases between the two germline ends. The germline gives CDR1 SGHVS, CDR2 FQNEAQ. The DNA of the CDR3 is TGTGCCAGCAGCACCCTTGACAGTGAAGCTTTCTTT. It codes for CASSTLDSEAFF.

The V call is TRBV18, the J call TRBJ2-3, with D tentatively TRBD2 (5 bases). This CDR3 has 17 residues. The V end was cut by 3 bases, the J end by 4 bases, with 20 bases between. The germline V gene encodes CDR1 KGHSH and CDR2 LQKENI. The CDR3 reads CASSPARLTGVADTQYF. The CDR3 nucleotides are TGTGCCAGCTCACCGGCAAGACTAACGGGTGTTGCAGATACGCAGTATTTT. Combining the CDR3 with reference TRBV18 and TRBJ2-3 gives the whole variable domain NAGVMQNPRHLVRRRGQEARLRCSPMKGHSHVYWYRQLPEEGLKFMVYLQKENIIDESGMPKERFSAEFPKEGPSILRIQQVVRGDSAAYFCASSPARLTGVADTQYFGPGTRLTVL.